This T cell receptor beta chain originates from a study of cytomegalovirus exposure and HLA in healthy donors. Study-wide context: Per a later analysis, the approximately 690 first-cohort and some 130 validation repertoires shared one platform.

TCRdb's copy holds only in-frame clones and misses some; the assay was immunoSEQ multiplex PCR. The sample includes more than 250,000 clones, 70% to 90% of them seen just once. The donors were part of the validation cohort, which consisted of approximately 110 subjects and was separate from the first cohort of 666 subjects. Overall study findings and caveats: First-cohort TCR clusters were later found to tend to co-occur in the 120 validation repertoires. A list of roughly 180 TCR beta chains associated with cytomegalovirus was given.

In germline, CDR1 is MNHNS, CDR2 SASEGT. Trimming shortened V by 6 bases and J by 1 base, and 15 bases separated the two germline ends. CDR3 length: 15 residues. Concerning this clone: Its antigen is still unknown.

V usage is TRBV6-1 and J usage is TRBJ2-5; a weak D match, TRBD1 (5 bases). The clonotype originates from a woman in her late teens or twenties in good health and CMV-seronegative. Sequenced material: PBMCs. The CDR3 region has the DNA TGTGCCAGCAGGGGGTTGGCAGGGCCCCAAGAGACCCAGTACTTC. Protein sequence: CASRGLAGPQETQYF.